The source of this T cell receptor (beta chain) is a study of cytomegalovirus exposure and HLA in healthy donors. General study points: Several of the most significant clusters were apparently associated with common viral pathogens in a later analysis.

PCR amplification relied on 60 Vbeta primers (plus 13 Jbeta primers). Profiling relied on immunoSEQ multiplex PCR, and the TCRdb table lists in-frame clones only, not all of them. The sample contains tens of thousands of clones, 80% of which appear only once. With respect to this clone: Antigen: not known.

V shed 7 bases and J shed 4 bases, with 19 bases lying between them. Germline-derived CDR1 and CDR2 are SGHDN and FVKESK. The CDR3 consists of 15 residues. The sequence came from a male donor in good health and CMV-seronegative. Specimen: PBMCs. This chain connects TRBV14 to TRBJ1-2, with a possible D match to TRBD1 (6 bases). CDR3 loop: CASTEIGGRTYGYTF. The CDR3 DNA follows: TGTGCCAGCACCGAGATTGGGGGCAGGACCTATGGCTACACCTTC.